This entry is about one TCR beta chain. The target antigen is unknown. The repertoire was sequenced with immunoSEQ multiplex PCR; TCRdb's copy has only in-frame clones and lacks some. Found here are roughly 250,000 clones, around 85% of them singletons; the top ten hold roughly 1.2%. These data are taken from a study of cytomegalovirus exposure and HLA in healthy donors. Study-wide background: The approximately 120 validation repertoires, a later analysis reported, used the same platform as the approximately 670 first-cohort repertoires. Study-wide results and caveats: According to a later analysis, TCR clusters from the first cohort tended to co-occur in the 90 to 150 validation repertoires. Specificity for CMV antigens was confirmed in vitro for three of the CMV-associated chains.

CDR1 LNHDA and CDR2 SQIVND come from the germline V gene (reference sequence). V was clipped by 7 bases and J by 1 base; unmatched bases: 4. CDR3 length: 14 residues. The TCR was taken from a woman aged 25 to 45 in good health and CMV-seropositive. Sequencing input: PBMCs. The chain combines TRBV19 with TRBJ2-1; 7 bases are a match to TRBD2. The CDR3 nucleotides are TGTGCCAGTAATCCCGGGGGGTCCTACAATGAGCAGTTCTTC. It is translated as CASNPGGSYNEQFF.